This passage covers 21 T cell receptor beta chains from one sample sequenced in a study of blood T cell repertoires in COVID-19. TCRdb's table, derived via immunoSEQ multiplex PCR, lists solely in-frame clones and lacks some. The sample holds some 80,000 clones; roughly nine tenths are singletons and the top ten take 2.5% to 3.5%. Sequencing was carried out using peripheral blood. The receptor set was obtained from a woman between 45 and 60 years old with active or convalescent COVID-19.

This sequence joins TRBV9 and TRBJ2-3; 8 nucleotides match TRBD2. Trimming removed 3 bases from V and 1 base from J; junction bases left unmatched: 7. The length of the CDR3 is 16 residues. Germline V gene sequence: CDR1 SGDLS, CDR2 YYNGEE. The CDR3 region is CASSETPGLGTDTQYF. The CDR3 DNA reads as TGTGCCAGCAGCGAAACTCCGGGACTAGGCACAGATACGCAGTATTTT.

The rearrangement uses TRBV28 and TRBJ1-5; D perhaps matches TRBD1 (5 bases). CDR3 length equals 12 residues. Germline V lookup: CDR1 MDHEN, CDR2 SYDVKM. V lost 5 bases and J 11 bases, leaving 13 bases between the germline ends. The CDR3 DNA is TGTGCCAGCAGTCCCTTGGAACAGGCCCAGCATTTT. It translates to CASSPLEQAQHF. The full variable domain, its missing parts supplied by reference TRBV28 and TRBJ1-5, is DVKVTQSSRYLVKRTGEKVFLECVQDMDHENMFWYRQDPGLGLRLIYFSYDVKMKEKGDIPEGYSVSREKKERFSLILESASTNQTSMYLCASSPLEQAQHFGDGTRLSIL.

CDR3 protein: CASSVGTSRETQYF. CDR3 coding DNA: TGTGCCAGCAGCGTAGGGACTAGCCGAGAGACCCAGTACTTC. V usage is TRBV9 and J usage is TRBJ2-5, with TRBD2 matching 8 bases. This CDR3 is 14 amino acids long. Germline loops: CDR1 SGDLS, CDR2 YYNGEE. The J segment lost 4 bases and the V segment lost 0 bases, leaving 2 bases of the junction unmatched.

The rearrangement joins TRBV27 to TRBJ2-1, with D maybe TRBD2 (6 bases). The length of the CDR3 is 12 residues. CDR1 is MNHEY, CDR2 SMNVEV, per germline (reference sequence). The V and J ends lost 6 bases and 9 bases respectively, with 12 bases between them. Here the CDR3 reads CASRGGLGEQFF. The CDR3 nucleotides are TGTGCCAGCAGGGGGGGTCTAGGTGAGCAGTTCTTC.

The chain links TRBV4-3 to TRBJ1-2; 8 bases match TRBD1. Germline CDR1 LGHNA, CDR2 YSLEER. The CDR3 spans 15 residues. V dropped 2 bases and J dropped 5; count of bases not matched to a gene: 7. The CDR3 sequence: CASSQSGQGLYGYTF. The CDR3 coding sequence is TGCGCCAGCAGCCAATCAGGACAGGGACTATATGGCTACACCTTC.

The chain recombines TRBV7-3 with TRBJ2-6, with 9 bases identical to TRBD1. The germline V gene encodes CDR1 SGHTA and CDR2 FQGTGA. The CDR3 sequence is 18 residues long. The V and J ends lost 0 bases and 2 bases, in that order; junction bases with no gene match: 5. CDR3 DNA: TGTGCCAGCAGCTTAACGGGACAGGGTCGAACTGGGGCCAACGTCCTGACTTTC. This translates into CASSLTGQGRTGANVLTF.

The chain links TRBV3-1 (or the pseudogene TRBV3-2) to TRBJ2-1, with 14 bases lining up with TRBD2. Germline V CDR1 and CDR2: LGHDT, YNNKEL (reference sequence). V shed 0 bases and J 7 bases; nucleotides not matched to a gene: 11. The CDR3 consists of 19 residues. CDR3 region: CASSQDPPGLAGASNEQFF. Here the CDR3 DNA reads TGTGCCAGCAGCCAAGACCCCCCGGGACTAGCGGGGGCCTCTAATGAGCAGTTCTTC.

This chain links TRBV2 with TRBJ2-6; D ambiguous. Trimming removed 3 bases at V and 0 bases at J, with 6 bases between. CDR1 SNHLY and CDR2 FYNNEI come from the germline V gene. This CDR3 has 15 amino acids. The CDR3 loop reads CASSDARSGANVLTF. The CDR3 DNA follows: TGTGCCAGCAGTGATGCGCGCTCTGGGGCCAACGTCCTGACTTTC.

In its sample, this clone was seen once. V and J are TRBV2 and TRBJ1-5; a weak D match, TRBD1 (5 bases). The CDR3 is 15 residues long. The V end lost 4 bases, the J end lost 2 bases, and 12 bases lay between the germline ends. CDR1 is SNHLY, CDR2 FYNNEI, per germline. The CDR3 reads CASSVGGGGNQPQHF. The CDR3 nucleotides are TGTGCCAGCAGTGTGGGCGGGGGGGGCAATCAGCCCCAGCATTTT.

This chain uses TRBV6-5 with TRBJ2-7; TRBD2 matches 8 bases. The CDR3 totals 15 residues. CDR1 MNHEY and CDR2 SVGAGI come from the germline V gene. V dropped 0 bases and J dropped 4; count of bases not matched to a gene: 5. The CDR3 bases are TGTGCCAGCAGTTACTCATCACTAGCGGATTACGAGCAGTACTTC. The encoded protein is CASSYSSLADYEQYF.

The J gene is TRBJ1-4, the V gene TRBV5-8; D is unclear. The CDR3 is 14 residues long. Trimming cost V 4 bases and J 6 bases, with 13 bases left between them. CDR1 is SGHTS, CDR2 YDEGEE, per germline. The CDR3 spells CASSLSGGYEKLFF. CDR3 bases: TGTGCCAGCAGCCTGAGCGGCGGGTATGAAAAACTGTTTTTT.

This rearrangement joins TRBV5-6 to TRBJ2-4; D is undetermined. This CDR3 is built from 15 residues. Trimming pared 1 base from V and 1 base from J, leaving 9 bases between. The germline CDR1 and CDR2 sequences are SGHDT and YYEEEE. Written as DNA, the CDR3 is TGTGCCAGCAGCTTGTGGAGTTTTGCCAAAAACATTCAGTACTTC. This codes for CASSLWSFAKNIQYF.

The chain couples TRBV20-1 to TRBJ1-4, with TRBD1 identical over 8 bases. Germline V gene data show CDR1 as DFQATT and CDR2 as SNEGSKA (reference sequence). V was pared by 3 bases and J by 5 bases, with 8 bases of the junction left unmatched. The CDR3 consists of 15 residues. CDR3 in amino acids: CSASGGQGSNEKLFF. DNA of the CDR3: TGCAGTGCTAGTGGCGGACAGGGTTCAAATGAAAAACTGTTTTTT.

V usage is TRBV11-2 and J usage is TRBJ2-3; no definite D call. V dropped 0 bases and J dropped 4 bases, with 14 bases sitting between them. The length of the CDR3 is 16 residues. Germline lookup yields CDR1 SGHAT and CDR2 FQNNGV. The CDR3 coding sequence is TGTGCCAGCAGCTTAGACGGGTCCGGAACTGCAGATACGCAGTATTTT. Its translation: CASSLDGSGTADTQYF.

This clone was detected a few times. The identical CDR3 is also encoded by other nucleotide sequences in the sample. The rearrangement uses TRBV9 and TRBJ2-7, with 9 positions matching TRBD1. This CDR3 region has 13 residues. The V gene's germline CDR1 is SGDLS and CDR2 YYNGEE. V was pared by 4 bases and J by 4 bases, with 3 bases of the junction left unmatched. The CDR3 sequence is CASSPGQGYEQYF. The CDR3 coding sequence is TGTGCCAGCAGCCCGGGACAGGGTTACGAGCAGTACTTC.

The chain recombines TRBV7-2 with TRBJ2-6, with 7 positions matching TRBD1. The V and J ends lost 3 bases and 2 bases, in that order; junction bases with no gene match: 4. The CDR3 consists of 16 residues. The V gene's germline CDR1 is SGHTA and CDR2 FQGNSA. The CDR3 loop reads CASSFAGTAGANVLTF. CDR3 bases: TGTGCCAGCAGCTTCGCCGGGACAGCTGGGGCCAACGTCCTGACTTTC.

The chain couples TRBV20-1 to TRBJ2-5; 12 nucleotides match TRBD2. CDR3 size: 18 residues. Trimming took 3 bases from V and 9 from J; bases not matched to a gene: 20. Looked up from germline, CDR1 is DFQATT and CDR2 is SNEGSKA (reference sequence). The CDR3 nucleotides are TGCAGTGCTAGTGACCCCGGAACTAGCGGGGGGTACGGCGGGGCCCAGTACTTC. Its protein product is CSASDPGTSGGYGGAQYF.

This chain links TRBV4-3 with TRBJ1-5; D remains unclear. The V and J ends lost 1 base and 1 base respectively, with 17 bases between them. Germline assignment: CDR1 LGHNA and CDR2 YSLEER. The CDR3 totals 18 residues. DNA for the CDR3: TGCGCCAGCAGCCAAGCCCCCCCGGGTCCCGGGAGCAATCAGCCCCAGCATTTT. Its protein product is CASSQAPPGPGSNQPQHF.

Of note for this clone: The junction does not match germline at one end; this may be a read error. This sequence joins TRBV7-7 and TRBJ2-5, with a weak D call TRBD1 (6 bases). Germline V lookup: CDR1 SSHAT, CDR2 FNYEAQ (reference sequence). The CDR3 is made up of 18 amino acids. The DNA of the CDR3 is TGTGCTAGCAGCTCCCGTAGGACAGCGAAGCGAGGAGGAGAGACCCAGTACTTC. Translated: CASSSRRTAKRGGETQYF.

The chain links TRBV2 to TRBJ2-1, with 8 bases matching TRBD1. CDR1 is SNHLY, CDR2 FYNNEI, per germline. J gave up 6 bases and V 6 bases, and 4 bases lay outside the gene matches. This CDR3 contains 13 residues. The CDR3 nucleotides read TGTGCCAGCAGAGTAACAGGGGGCAATGAGCAGTTCTTC. Translated: CASRVTGGNEQFF.

This clone has more than one count but fewer than ten. The chain combines TRBV5-1 with TRBJ1-6; 10 positions match TRBD1. The CDR3 runs to 14 residues. Trimming at V came to 4 bases and at J to 12 bases, leaving 7 bases not matched to a gene. Per the germline V gene, CDR1 is SGHRS and CDR2 is YFSETQ. CDR3 sequence (DNA): TGCGCCAGCAGCCGGGCCGGACAGGGGGGACCCCTCCACTTT. Protein sequence: CASSRAGQGGPLHF.